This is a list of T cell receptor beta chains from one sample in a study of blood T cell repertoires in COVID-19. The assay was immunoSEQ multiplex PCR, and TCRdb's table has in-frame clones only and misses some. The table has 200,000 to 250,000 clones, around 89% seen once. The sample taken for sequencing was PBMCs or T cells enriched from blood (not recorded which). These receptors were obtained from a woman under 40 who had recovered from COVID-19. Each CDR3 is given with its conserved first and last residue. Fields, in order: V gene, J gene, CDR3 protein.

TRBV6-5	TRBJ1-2	CASSSNYGYTF
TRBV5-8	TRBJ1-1	CASSRDLGSWNTEAFF
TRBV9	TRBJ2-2	CASSNRFYTGELFF
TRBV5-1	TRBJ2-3	CASSLGVAGEADTQYF
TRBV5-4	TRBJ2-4	CASSLGLADRNIQYF
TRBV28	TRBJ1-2	CASSLTQGAGGYTF
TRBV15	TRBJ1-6	CATSRDTQYRARNSPLHF
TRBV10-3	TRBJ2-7	CAIRTGTSGDSYEQYF
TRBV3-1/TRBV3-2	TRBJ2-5	CASSQGPRGTQYF
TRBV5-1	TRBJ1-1	CASALEGSVNTEAFF
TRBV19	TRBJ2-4	CASSLYRGLDKNIQYF
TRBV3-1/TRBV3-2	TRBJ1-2	CASRNRVGYTF
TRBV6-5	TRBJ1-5	CASQTGGVQPQHF
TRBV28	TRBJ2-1	CASREPGWGYNEQFF
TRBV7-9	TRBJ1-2	CASSPWTGGRDGYTF
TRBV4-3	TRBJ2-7	CASSQDGGRGRREAYEQYF
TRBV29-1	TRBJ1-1	CSVDYNVNSPRNTEAFF
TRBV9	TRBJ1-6	CASSVDLRDSPLHF
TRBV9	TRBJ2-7	CASSVTPAGEQYF
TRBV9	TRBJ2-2	CASSVSGQGYTGELFF
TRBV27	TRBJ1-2	CASSPNGVGGYTF
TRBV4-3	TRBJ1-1	CASSPYMNTEAFF
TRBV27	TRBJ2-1	CASSSLEAGQFF
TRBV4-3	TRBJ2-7	CASSQASNRDRGQERSYEQYF
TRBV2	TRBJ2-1	CASSGGRGNNEQFF
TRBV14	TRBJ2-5	CASSQERKTQYF
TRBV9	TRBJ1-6	CASSVDGGNSPLHF
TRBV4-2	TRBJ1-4	CASRGNEKLFF
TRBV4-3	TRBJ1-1	CASSQAHRTGGISEAFF
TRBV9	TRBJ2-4	CASSVGGDRVSAIQYF
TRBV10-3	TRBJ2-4	CAISDSKLAKNIQYF
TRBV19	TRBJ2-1	CASRTSGPSYNEQFF
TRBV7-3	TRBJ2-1	CASSLSSGLYNEQFF
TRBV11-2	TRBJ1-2	CASRDWTGLNYGYTF
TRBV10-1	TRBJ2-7	CASSPPGNPVGEQYF
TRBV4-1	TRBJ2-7	CASSQDTRRMGEQYF
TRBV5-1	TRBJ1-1	CASSLDGGRVDTEAFF
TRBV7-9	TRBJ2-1	CASSLAREGYNEQFF
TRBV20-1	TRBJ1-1	CSASFRTGGRITEAFF
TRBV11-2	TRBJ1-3	CASSFPPSGTTSGNTIYF
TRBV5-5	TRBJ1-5	CASSLRVGGDQPQHF
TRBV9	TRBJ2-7	CASSVGGYEQYF
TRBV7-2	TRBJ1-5	CASSARQGGRNQPQHF
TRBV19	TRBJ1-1	CASSIYKTGNTEAFF
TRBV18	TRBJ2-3	CASSPRQGTDTQYF
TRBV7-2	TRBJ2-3	CASNPRRTATRTDTQYF
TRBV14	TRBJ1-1	CASSQATGNTEAFF
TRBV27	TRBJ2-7	CASSTFAGGVYEQYF
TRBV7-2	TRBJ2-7	CASSLMTGGFSEQYF
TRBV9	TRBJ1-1	CASSVEGVDTEAFF
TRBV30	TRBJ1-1	CAWSVSLYGTEAFF
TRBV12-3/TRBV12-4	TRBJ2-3	CASNTGGTDTQYF
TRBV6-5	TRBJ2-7	CASSYSSGGPYEQYF
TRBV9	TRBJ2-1	CASSVGSVSGGVGFNEQFF
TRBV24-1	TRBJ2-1	CATSDPSGRGYNEQFF
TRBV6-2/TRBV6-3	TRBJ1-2	CASSYTGQYYGYTF
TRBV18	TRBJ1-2	CASSPRDRGPGGYTF
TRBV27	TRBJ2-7	CASSLRGNVDEQYF
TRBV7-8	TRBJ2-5	CASSLARGGKETQYF
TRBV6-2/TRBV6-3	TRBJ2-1	CASSYRQGSEQFF